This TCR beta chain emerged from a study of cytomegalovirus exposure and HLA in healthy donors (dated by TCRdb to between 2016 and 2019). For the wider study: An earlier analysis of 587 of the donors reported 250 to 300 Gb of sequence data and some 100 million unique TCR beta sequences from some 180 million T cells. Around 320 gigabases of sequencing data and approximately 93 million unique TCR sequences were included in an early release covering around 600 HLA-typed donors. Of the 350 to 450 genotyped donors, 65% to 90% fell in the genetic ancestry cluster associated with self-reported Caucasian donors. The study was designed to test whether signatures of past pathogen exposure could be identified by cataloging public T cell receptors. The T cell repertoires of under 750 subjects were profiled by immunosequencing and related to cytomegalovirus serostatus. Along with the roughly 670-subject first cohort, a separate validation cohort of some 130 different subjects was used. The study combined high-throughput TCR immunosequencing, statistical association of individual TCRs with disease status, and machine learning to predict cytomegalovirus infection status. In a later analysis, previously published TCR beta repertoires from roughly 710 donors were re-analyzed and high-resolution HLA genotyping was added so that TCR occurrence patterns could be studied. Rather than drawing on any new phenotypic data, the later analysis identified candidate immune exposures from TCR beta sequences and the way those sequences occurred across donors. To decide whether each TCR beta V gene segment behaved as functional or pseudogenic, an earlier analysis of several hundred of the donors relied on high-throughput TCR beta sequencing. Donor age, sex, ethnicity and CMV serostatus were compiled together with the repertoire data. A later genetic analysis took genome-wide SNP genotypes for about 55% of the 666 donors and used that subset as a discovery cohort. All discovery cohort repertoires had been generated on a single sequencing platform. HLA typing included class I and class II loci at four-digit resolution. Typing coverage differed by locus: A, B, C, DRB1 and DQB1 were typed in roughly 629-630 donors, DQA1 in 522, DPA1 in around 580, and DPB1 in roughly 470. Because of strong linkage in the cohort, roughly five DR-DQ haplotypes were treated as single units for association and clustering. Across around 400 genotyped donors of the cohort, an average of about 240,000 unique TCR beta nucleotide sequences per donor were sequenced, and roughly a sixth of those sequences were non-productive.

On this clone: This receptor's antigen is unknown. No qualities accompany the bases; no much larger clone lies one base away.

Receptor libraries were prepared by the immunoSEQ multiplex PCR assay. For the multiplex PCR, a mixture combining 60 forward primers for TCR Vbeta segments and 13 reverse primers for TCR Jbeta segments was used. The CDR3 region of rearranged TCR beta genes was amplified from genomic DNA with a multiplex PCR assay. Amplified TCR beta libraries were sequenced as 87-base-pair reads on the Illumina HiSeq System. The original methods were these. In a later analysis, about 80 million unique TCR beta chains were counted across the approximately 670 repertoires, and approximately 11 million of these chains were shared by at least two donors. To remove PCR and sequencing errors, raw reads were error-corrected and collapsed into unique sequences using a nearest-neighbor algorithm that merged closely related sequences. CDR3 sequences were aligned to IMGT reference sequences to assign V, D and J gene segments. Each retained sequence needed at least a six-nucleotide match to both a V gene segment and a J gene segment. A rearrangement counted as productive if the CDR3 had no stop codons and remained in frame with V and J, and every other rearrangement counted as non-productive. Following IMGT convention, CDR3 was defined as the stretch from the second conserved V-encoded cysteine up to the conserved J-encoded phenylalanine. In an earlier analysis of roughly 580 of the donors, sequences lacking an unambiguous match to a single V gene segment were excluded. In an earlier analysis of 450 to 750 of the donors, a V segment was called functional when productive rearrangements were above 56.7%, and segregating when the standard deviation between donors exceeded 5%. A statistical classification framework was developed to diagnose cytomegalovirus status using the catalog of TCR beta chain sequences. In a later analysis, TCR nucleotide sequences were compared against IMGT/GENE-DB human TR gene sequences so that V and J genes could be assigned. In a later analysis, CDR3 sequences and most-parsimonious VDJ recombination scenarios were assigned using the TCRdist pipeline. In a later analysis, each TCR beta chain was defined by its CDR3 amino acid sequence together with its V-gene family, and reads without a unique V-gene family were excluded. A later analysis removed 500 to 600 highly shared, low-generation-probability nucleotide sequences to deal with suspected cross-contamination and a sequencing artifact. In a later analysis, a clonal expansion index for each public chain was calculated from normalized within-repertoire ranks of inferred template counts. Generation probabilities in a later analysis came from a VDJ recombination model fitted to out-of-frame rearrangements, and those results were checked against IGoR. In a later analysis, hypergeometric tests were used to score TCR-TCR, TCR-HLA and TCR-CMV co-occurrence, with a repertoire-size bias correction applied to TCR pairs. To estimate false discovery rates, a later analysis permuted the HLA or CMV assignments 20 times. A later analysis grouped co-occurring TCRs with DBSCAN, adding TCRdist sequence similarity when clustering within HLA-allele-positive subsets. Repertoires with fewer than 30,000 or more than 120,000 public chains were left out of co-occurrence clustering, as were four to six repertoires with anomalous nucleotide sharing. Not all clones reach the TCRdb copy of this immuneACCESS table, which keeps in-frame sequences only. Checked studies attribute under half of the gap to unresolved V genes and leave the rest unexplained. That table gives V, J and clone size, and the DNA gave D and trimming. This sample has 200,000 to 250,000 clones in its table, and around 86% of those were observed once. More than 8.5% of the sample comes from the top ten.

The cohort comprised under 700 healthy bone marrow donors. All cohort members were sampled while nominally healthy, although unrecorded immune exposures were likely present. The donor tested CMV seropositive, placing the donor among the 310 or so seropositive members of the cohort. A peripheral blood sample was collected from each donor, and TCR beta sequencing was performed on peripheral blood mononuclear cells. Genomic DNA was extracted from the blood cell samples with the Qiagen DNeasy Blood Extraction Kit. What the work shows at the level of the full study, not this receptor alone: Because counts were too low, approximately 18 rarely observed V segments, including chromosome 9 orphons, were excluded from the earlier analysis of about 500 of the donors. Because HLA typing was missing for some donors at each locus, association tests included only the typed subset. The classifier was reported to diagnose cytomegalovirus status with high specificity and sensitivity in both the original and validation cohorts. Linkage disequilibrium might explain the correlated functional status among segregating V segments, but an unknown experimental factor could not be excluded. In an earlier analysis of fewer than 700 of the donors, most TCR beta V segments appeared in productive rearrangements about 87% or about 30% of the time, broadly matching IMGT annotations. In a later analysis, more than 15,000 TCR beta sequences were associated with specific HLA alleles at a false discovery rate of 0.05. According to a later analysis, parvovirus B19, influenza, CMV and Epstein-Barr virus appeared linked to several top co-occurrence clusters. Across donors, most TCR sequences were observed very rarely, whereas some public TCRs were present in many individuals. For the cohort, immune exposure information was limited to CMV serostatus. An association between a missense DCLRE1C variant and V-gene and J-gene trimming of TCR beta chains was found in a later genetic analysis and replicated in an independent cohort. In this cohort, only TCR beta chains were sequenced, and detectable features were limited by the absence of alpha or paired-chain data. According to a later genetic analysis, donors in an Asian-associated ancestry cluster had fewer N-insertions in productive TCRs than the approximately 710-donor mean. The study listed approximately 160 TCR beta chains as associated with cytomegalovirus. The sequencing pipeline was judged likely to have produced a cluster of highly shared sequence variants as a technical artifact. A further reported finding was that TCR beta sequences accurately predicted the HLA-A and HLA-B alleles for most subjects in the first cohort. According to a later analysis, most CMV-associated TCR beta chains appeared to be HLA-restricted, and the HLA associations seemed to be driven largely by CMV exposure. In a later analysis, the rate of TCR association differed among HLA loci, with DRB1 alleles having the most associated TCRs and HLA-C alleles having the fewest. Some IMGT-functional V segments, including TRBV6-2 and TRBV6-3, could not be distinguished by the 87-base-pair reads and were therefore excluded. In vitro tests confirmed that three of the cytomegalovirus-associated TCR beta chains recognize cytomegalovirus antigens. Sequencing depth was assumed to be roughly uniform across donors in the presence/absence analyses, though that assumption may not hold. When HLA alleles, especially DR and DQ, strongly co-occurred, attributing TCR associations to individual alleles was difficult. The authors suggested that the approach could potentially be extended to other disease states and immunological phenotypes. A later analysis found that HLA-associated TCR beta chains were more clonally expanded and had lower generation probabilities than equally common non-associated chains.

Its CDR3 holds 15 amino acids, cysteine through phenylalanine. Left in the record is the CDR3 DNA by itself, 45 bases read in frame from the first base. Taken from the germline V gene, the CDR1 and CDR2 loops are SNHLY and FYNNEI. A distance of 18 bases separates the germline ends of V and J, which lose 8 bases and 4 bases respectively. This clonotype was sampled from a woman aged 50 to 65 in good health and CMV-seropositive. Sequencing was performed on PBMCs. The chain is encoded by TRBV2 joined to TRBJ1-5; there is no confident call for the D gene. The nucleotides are TGTGCCAGCCTTGCGATACGGACGGGAAATCAGCCCCAGCATTTT. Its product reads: CASLAIRTGNQPQHF. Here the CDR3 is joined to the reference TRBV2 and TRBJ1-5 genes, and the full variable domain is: EPEVTQTPSHQVTQMGQEVILRCVPISNHLYFYWYRQILGQKVEFLVSFYNNEISEKSEIFDDQFSVERPDGSNFTLKIRSTKLEDSAMYFCASLAIRTGNQPQHFGDGTRLSIL.